The 29 T cell receptor beta chains in this list originate from one sample, sequenced in a study of shared clonotypes between healthy human individuals. The protocol was immunoSEQ multiplex PCR, while the TCRdb copy is restricted to in-frame clones and leaves out a portion. The sample holds roughly 1,500,000 clones, approximately 98.5% seen once. Sequenced: naive CD4+ T cells sorted from blood. Indicated subset: CD45RA+ positively selected. All receptors derive from a man under 40 in good health.

This clone was detected once. V usage is TRBV27 and J usage is TRBJ1-4; 7 bases are a match to TRBD1. V lost 6 bases, J lost 3 bases, and 4 bases stayed unmatched. CDR1 is MNHEY, CDR2 SMNVEV, per germline (reference sequence). The CDR3 extends over 14 amino acids. The CDR3 loop reads CASSRQGANEKLFF. The CDR3 DNA follows: TGTGCCAGCAGCCGACAGGGTGCTAATGAAAAACTGTTTTTT. Combining the CDR3 with reference TRBV27 and TRBJ1-4 gives the whole variable domain EAQVTQNPRYLITVTGKKLTVTCSQNMNHEYMSWYRQDPGLGLRQIYYSMNVEVTDKGDVPEGYKVSRKEKRNFPLILESPSPNQTSLYFCASSRQGANEKLFFGSGTQLSVL.

The chain uses TRBV5-1 and TRBJ1-5, with D tentatively TRBD1 (5 bases). The CDR3 totals 14 residues. Trimming left V 1 base short and J 3 bases short, with 8 bases between. Germline loops: CDR1 SGHRS, CDR2 YFSETQ. CDR3 loop: CASSLTGNNQPQHF. Written as DNA, the CDR3 is TGCGCCAGCAGCTTGACAGGCAACAATCAGCCCCAGCATTTT.

As regards this clone: The sample contains more than one DNA sequence encoding this CDR3. The chain is built from TRBV5-1 and TRBJ2-7; TRBD1 matches at 8 bases. The CDR3 spans 12 residues. Germline CDR1 and CDR2: SGHRS and YFSETQ. The trim removed 0 bases at V and 10 bases at J, leaving 3 bases unmatched. CDR3 DNA: TGCGCCAGCAGCTTGGAACAGGGGGAACAGTACTTC. Its translation: CASSLEQGEQYF. Combining the CDR3 with reference TRBV5-1 and TRBJ2-7 gives the whole variable domain KAGVTQTPRYLIKTRGQQVTLSCSPISGHRSVSWYQQTPGQGLQFLFEYFSETQRNKGNFPGRFSGRQFSNSRSEMNVSTLELGDSALYLCASSLEQGEQYFGPGTRLTVT.

In regard to this clone: The sample has other DNA sequences that encode this CDR3 too. The chain couples TRBV11-2 to TRBJ1-1, with a possible D match to TRBD1 (5 bases). The CDR3 totals 13 residues. CDR1 and CDR2 (germline): SGHAT, FQNNGV. The germline V and J ends were trimmed by 2 bases and 1 base, with 5 bases remaining between them. Here the CDR3 DNA reads TGTGCCAGCAGCTTAACAGGGAACACTGAAGCTTTCTTT. Its translation is CASSLTGNTEAFF.

The chain links TRBV5-4 to TRBJ2-2; 10 bases map to TRBD1. CDR1 and CDR2 from the germline V gene are SGHNT and YYREEE (reference sequence). The CDR3 sequence is 16 residues long. The V gene end was trimmed by 1 base and the J gene end by 4 bases; junction bases not matched to a gene: 4. This CDR3 reads CASSLPTGGPTGELFF. The CDR3 DNA sequence: TGTGCCAGCAGCTTGCCGACAGGGGGCCCCACCGGGGAGCTGTTTTTT.

The CDR3 bases are TGTGCCAGCAGCTCATTCATTGGAAACACCATATATTTT. Protein product: CASSSFIGNTIYF. The chain has TRBV5-4 and TRBJ1-3; D is ambiguous. Between the trimmed V and J ends, which lost 3 bases and 3 bases, there was a span of 7 bases. Germline V gives CDR1 SGHNT, CDR2 YYREEE (reference sequence). The CDR3 extends over 13 amino acids.

V gene TRBV9 combines with J gene TRBJ2-5; TRBD1 matches at 9 bases. The CDR3 has 16 amino acids. Germline V gives CDR1 SGDLS, CDR2 YYNGEE. The ends lost 0 bases at V and 1 base at J; junction bases unmatched: 4. The DNA of the CDR3 is TGTGCCAGCAGCGTAGAGGACAGGGGATTCCAAGAGACCCAGTACTTC. Residues: CASSVEDRGFQETQYF.

The chain joins TRBV28 to TRBJ1-5; 7 bases are shared with TRBD1. CDR3 length: 17 residues. With 2 bases clipped from V and 0 bases from J, the junction kept 7 bases outside the gene matches. Germline V gene sequence: CDR1 MDHEN, CDR2 SYDVKM. CDR3 protein: CASSLIGQDYSNQPQHF. The CDR3 DNA sequence: TGTGCCAGCAGTTTAATCGGACAGGATTATAGCAATCAGCCCCAGCATTTT.

This rearrangement joins TRBV2 to TRBJ2-2; D possibly corresponds to TRBD1 (6 bases). The germline V gene encodes CDR1 SNHLY and CDR2 FYNNEI. The CDR3 has 16 residues. V was clipped by 1 base and J by 4 bases, with 13 bases between them. The CDR3 here is CASSEVTGQFTGELFF. In DNA, the CDR3 is TGTGCCAGCAGTGAAGTTACTGGACAGTTCACCGGGGAGCTGTTTTTT.

CDR3 sequence reads: CASSHWGEGLFF. DNA of the CDR3: TGCGCCAGCAGCCATTGGGGGGAGGGGCTGTTCTTC. The gene calls are TRBV4-3 and TRBJ2-1; 7 nucleotides agree with TRBD2. This CDR3 region has 12 residues. Germline CDR1 reads LGHNA; CDR2 reads YSLEER. Losses at the gene ends were 3 bases for V and 15 bases for J; bases not matched to a gene: 8.

With respect to this clone: A junction end diverges from the germline sequence, so it may reflect a read error. The J gene is TRBJ2-3, the V gene TRBV5-4, with 11 bases that match TRBD2. CDR1 SGHNT and CDR2 YYREEE come from the germline V gene (reference sequence). The CDR3 totals 17 residues. In DNA form, the CDR3 reads TGCGCCAGCAGCCGTCTAGCGGGAGGACCGCGCACAGATACGCAGTATTTT. This gives the protein CASSRLAGGPRTDTQYF. Variable domain in full (rest from reference TRBV5-4 and TRBJ2-3): ETGVTQSPTHLIKTRGQQVTLRCSSQSGHNTVSWYQQALGQGPQFIFQYYREEENGRGNFPPRFSGLQFPNYSSELNVNALELDDSALYLCASSRLAGGPRTDTQYFGPGTRLTVL.

This clone was seen a single time. The chain recombines TRBV6-6 with TRBJ2-7; the D gene is possibly TRBD2 (6 bases). Between the trimmed V and J ends, which lost 7 bases and 0 bases, there was a span of 16 bases. Per germline, CDR1 MNHNY and CDR2 SVGAGI (reference sequence). The CDR3 totals 15 residues. The CDR3 sequence: CASKTLARASYEQYF. The CDR3 region has the DNA TGTGCCAGCAAAACTCTAGCGAGAGCCTCCTACGAGCAGTACTTC.

V gene TRBV4-3 combines with J gene TRBJ2-1; D may be TRBD1 or TRBD2 (5 bases each). CDR3 length: 15 residues. Trimming removed 1 base from V and 8 bases from J, with 15 bases in between. The V gene's germline CDR1 is LGHNA and CDR2 YSLEER. CDR3 DNA: TGCGCCAGCAGCCAAGTCGGGAATGGGGGAGATGAGCAGTTCTTC. It translates to CASSQVGNGGDEQFF.

This chain connects TRBV7-2 to TRBJ2-7, with 9 bases lining up with TRBD2. This CDR3 has 14 amino acids. Germline CDR1 reads SGHTA; CDR2 reads FQGNSA. J gave up 6 bases and V 3 bases, and 6 bases lay outside the gene matches. The CDR3 DNA reads as TGTGCCAGCAGCTTCAGGACTAGCGTCGGCGAGCAGTACTTC. It encodes CASSFRTSVGEQYF.

This chain joins TRBV7-2 and TRBJ2-5, with TRBD2 identical over 8 bases. The ends lost 2 bases at V and 2 bases at J; junction bases unmatched: 4. Germline V gene lookup returns CDR1 SGHTA and CDR2 FQGNSA. The CDR3 contains 15 residues. DNA for the CDR3: TGTGCCAGCAGCTTAAGCGGGAGCAATCAAGAGACCCAGTACTTC. Its translation is CASSLSGSNQETQYF.

The chain uses TRBV19 and TRBJ2-2; 7 bases are a match to TRBD1. J was trimmed by 4 bases and V by 6 bases; bases with no gene match: 2. CDR3 length: 13 amino acids. Per germline, CDR1 LNHDA and CDR2 SQIVND (reference sequence). This CDR3 is CASRAGGTGELFF. The CDR3, as DNA: TGTGCCAGTAGGGCAGGGGGCACCGGGGAGCTGTTTTTT.

About this clone itself: The sample contains more than one DNA sequence encoding this CDR3. The V gene is TRBV5-1, the J gene TRBJ2-7; D is possibly TRBD2 (6 bases). The CDR3 extends over 14 amino acids. The V gene's germline CDR1 is SGHRS and CDR2 YFSETQ. The ends were cut back, 7 bases at V and 4 bases at J, with 18 bases in the middle. The CDR3 DNA follows: TGCGCCAGCTCCCTTGGGGGGAGTGGTTACGAGCAGTACTTC. Translation: CASSLGGSGYEQYF.

V and J are TRBV28 and TRBJ1-4, with D possibly matching TRBD1 (5 bases). The CDR3 has 14 residues. Germline CDR1 is MDHEN and CDR2 is SYDVKM. The V and J ends lost 3 bases and 8 bases respectively, with 13 bases between them. The CDR3 protein is CASSFVREGEKLFF. In DNA, the CDR3 is TGTGCCAGCAGTTTTGTCAGGGAGGGCGAAAAACTGTTTTTT.

Details on this clone: Other DNA sequences from this sample encode an identical CDR3 as well. CDR3 region: CASSLGGNTEAFF. The CDR3 DNA reads as TGTGCCAGCTCACTCGGCGGGAACACTGAAGCTTTCTTT. V usage is TRBV18 and J usage is TRBJ1-1; no clear D gene. Trimming removed 4 bases from V and 1 base from J, with 7 bases in between. CDR1 is KGHSH and CDR2 is LQKENI in the germline V gene. The CDR3 length is 13 residues.

This clone appeared a single time. The chain has TRBV10-1 and TRBJ2-5, with TRBD1 matching 7 bases. With V trimmed by 1 base and J by 5 bases, 4 bases remained unmatched. There are 14 residues in the CDR3. CDR1 is WNHNN and CDR2 is SYGVQD in the germline V gene (reference sequence). The CDR3 protein is CASSEFRGLETQYF. The CDR3 nucleotides read TGCGCCAGCAGTGAGTTCAGGGGGTTGGAGACCCAGTACTTC.

The V and J genes are TRBV2 and TRBJ1-5; D gene unclear. This CDR3 is 14 amino acids long. Germline V gene lookup returns CDR1 SNHLY and CDR2 FYNNEI. Trimming took 2 bases from V and 4 from J, leaving 9 bases between them. DNA of the CDR3: TGTGCCAGCAGTGAACGGGAGGGTAATCAGCCCCAGCATTTT. Translation: CASSEREGNQPQHF.

Only one count was recorded for this clone. CDR3 nucleotides: TGTGCCAGCAGCTCCACGAGCGGGGAAGCATTTAATGAGCAGTTCTTC. It translates to CASSSTSGEAFNEQFF. This chain connects TRBV11-3 to TRBJ2-1; TRBD2 aligns across 7 bases. From germline, CDR1 is SGHNT and CDR2 YENEEA. The CDR3 is made up of 16 amino acids. V lost 4 bases to trimming and J lost 7 bases; unmatched junction nucleotides: 13.

For the CDR3, the DNA is TGCGCCAGCAGCCAAGATCTAACGGCAGCCCCTCGGGAGCAGTTCTTC. This codes for CASSQDLTAAPREQFF. This chain uses TRBV4-3 with TRBJ2-1; D remains ambiguous. This CDR3 has 16 residues. In germline, CDR1 is LGHNA, CDR2 YSLEER. V was clipped by 0 bases and J by 10 bases, with 19 bases between them.

The chain joins TRBV13 to TRBJ2-2; D not certain. CDR1 PRHDT and CDR2 FYEKMQ come from the germline V gene (reference sequence). The CDR3 runs 12 residues. V was shortened by 8 bases and J by 4 bases, with 8 bases between the two germline ends. CDR3 sequence (DNA): TGTGCCAGCGGACGACGCACCGGGGAGCTGTTTTTT. Its translation is CASGRRTGELFF.

The chain employs TRBV7-2 and TRBJ2-1; TRBD1 matches 12 bases. The junction had 9 bases not matched to a gene; V was cut back by 6 bases and J by 9 bases. Germline values: CDR1 SGHTA, CDR2 FQGNSA. CDR3 length: 15 residues. CDR3 in DNA: TGTGCCAGCAGGTCCCGGGACAGGGGGCTAGGTGAGCAGTTCTTC. Its protein is CASRSRDRGLGEQFF.

This clone appeared a single time. J is TRBJ2-3 and V is TRBV4-3; D gene uncertain. The V gene lost 3 bases and the J gene lost 0 bases, with 16 bases spanning the gap. The CDR3 spans 17 residues. Germline-derived CDR1 and CDR2 are LGHNA and YSLEER. The DNA of the CDR3 is TGCGCCAGCAGCCAGAATACACAGAAGATAAGCACAGATACGCAGTATTTT. Translated: CASSQNTQKISTDTQYF.

This clone was recorded only once. The genes are TRBV11-3 and TRBJ1-3, with 12 bases aligning to TRBD1. V was clipped by 5 bases and J by 7 bases; unmatched bases: 6. The CDR3 has 15 residues. Germline lookup yields CDR1 SGHNT and CDR2 YENEEA. The chain's CDR3 is CASSMGQGARNTIYF. CDR3 nucleotide sequence: TGTGCCAGCAGCATGGGACAGGGGGCAAGGAACACCATATATTTT.

This clone was counted once. The chain links TRBV9 to TRBJ2-5; unclear D gene. Germline assignment: CDR1 SGDLS and CDR2 YYNGEE. V dropped 0 bases and J dropped 9 bases, with 12 bases sitting between them. The CDR3 extends over 13 amino acids. The CDR3 bases are TGTGCCAGCAGCGTAGATCCTCCCGGGTCCCAGTACTTC. Encoded protein: CASSVDPPGSQYF.

This clone has just one count. The V gene is TRBV18, the J gene TRBJ1-1, with D uncertain. V lost 6 bases, J lost 4 bases, and 15 bases lay in between. The CDR3 covers 14 residues. Germline loops: CDR1 KGHSH, CDR2 LQKENI. In DNA form, the CDR3 reads TGTGCCAGCTCCCCGACACCCATGGGCACTGAAGCTTTCTTT. Amino acids: CASSPTPMGTEAFF.